A single sample gave rise to the 30 T cell receptor beta chains below, sequenced in a study of cytomegalovirus exposure and HLA in healthy donors. The assay was immunoSEQ multiplex PCR, and TCRdb's table has in-frame clones only and misses some. The sample has under 150,000 clones; around 90% are singletons. The sequenced material came from PBMCs. These receptors all come from a woman in her late teens or twenties in good health and CMV-seronegative.

The chain employs TRBV5-1 and TRBJ1-3; tentative D call: TRBD1 (5 bases). V was trimmed by 4 bases and J by 0 bases, leaving 23 bases between them. Germline V gene data show CDR1 as SGHRS and CDR2 as YFSETQ. The CDR3 length is 19 residues. CDR3 nucleotide sequence: TGCGCCAGCAGCCCGCCACGGGTGGGAGGGGACCGCTCTGGAAACACCATATATTTT. Translation gives CASSPPRVGGDRSGNTIYF.

V is TRBV6-4 and J is TRBJ2-1; 10 bases are shared with TRBD2. This CDR3 region has 15 residues. Looked up from germline, CDR1 is MRHNA and CDR2 is SNTAGT. V lost 3 bases, J lost 2 bases, and 1 base stayed unmatched. The CDR3 DNA sequence: TGTGCCAGCAGTGATACTAGCGGGGCCTACAATGAGCAGTTCTTC. It is translated as CASSDTSGAYNEQFF.

The genes are TRBV9 and TRBJ1-1; D is undetermined. The CDR3 is made up of 13 amino acids. Trimming removed 3 bases at V and 0 bases at J, with 6 bases between. Germline V gene sequence: CDR1 SGDLS, CDR2 YYNGEE. The CDR3 region is CASSAGMNTEAFF. CDR3 sequence (DNA): TGTGCCAGCAGCGCGGGAATGAACACTGAAGCTTTCTTT.

This clone was detected a few times. This sequence joins TRBV15 and TRBJ1-5, with D uncertain. Trimming removed 1 base at V and 6 bases at J, with 7 bases between. This CDR3 is 13 amino acids long. Looked up from germline, CDR1 is LNHNV and CDR2 is YYDKDF (reference sequence). CDR3 region: CATSRVPGQPQHF. The CDR3 nucleotides are TGTGCCACCAGCAGAGTTCCGGGTCAGCCCCAGCATTTT.

CDR3 nucleotide sequence: TGCGCCAGCAGCTTGGCCCCGGGACAGGGGACCGATACGCAGTATTTT. It yields the protein CASSLAPGQGTDTQYF. V usage is TRBV5-1 and J usage is TRBJ2-3; 10 bases align to TRBD1. The V gene's germline CDR1 is SGHRS and CDR2 YFSETQ. Trimming at V came to 0 bases and at J to 6 bases, leaving 7 bases not matched to a gene. This CDR3 spans 16 amino acids.

This chain joins TRBV2 and TRBJ2-6, with 7 bases fitting TRBD1. Per the germline V gene, CDR1 is SNHLY and CDR2 is FYNNEI. CDR3 length: 15 amino acids. The J segment lost 2 bases and the V segment lost 6 bases, leaving 4 bases of the junction unmatched. DNA for the CDR3: TGTGCCAGCAGCCCAGACAGGGCTGGGGCCAACGTCCTGACTTTC. Protein: CASSPDRAGANVLTF.

The chain joins TRBV6-6 to TRBJ1-1; tentatively, D is TRBD1 (6 bases). Trimming took 6 bases from V and 3 from J, leaving 20 bases between them. Germline CDR1 MNHNY, CDR2 SVGAGI (reference sequence). The length of the CDR3 is 16 residues. CDR3 region: CASSPGAGVTDTEAFF. In DNA, the CDR3 is TGTGCCAGCAGCCCAGGCGCAGGGGTGACGGACACTGAAGCTTTCTTT.

This chain's CDR3 is CASSLLGQGARQPQHF. In DNA, the CDR3 is TGTGCCAGCAGTTTATTGGGACAGGGGGCGCGTCAGCCCCAGCATTTT. This rearrangement joins TRBV28 to TRBJ1-5, with 12 bases fitting TRBD1. The CDR3 loop spans 16 amino acids. J lost 6 bases, V lost 1 base, and 4 bases had no gene match. Germline V CDR1 and CDR2: MDHEN, SYDVKM.

The V gene is TRBV6-4, the J gene TRBJ1-6; D not certain. Trimming left V 4 bases short and J 9 bases short, with 16 bases between. The CDR3 totals 15 residues. CDR1 and CDR2 (germline): MRHNA, SNTAGT. The CDR3, as DNA: TGTGCCAGCAGTGTGGACGACGCGGGGAGTTCACCCCTCCACTTT. It encodes CASSVDDAGSSPLHF.

This sequence joins TRBV6-4 and TRBJ2-2; TRBD1 matches at 7 bases. The CDR3 has 16 amino acids. CDR1 and CDR2 (germline): MRHNA, SNTAGT. Losses at the gene ends were 2 bases for V and 6 bases for J; bases not matched to a gene: 9. In nucleotides, the CDR3 is TGTGCCAGCAGTGACGCAAACAAACAGGGGTCCGGGGAGCTGTTTTTT. This encodes CASSDANKQGSGELFF.

This clone has just one count. V is TRBV5-1 and J is TRBJ2-5; D perhaps matches TRBD2 (5 bases). V was shortened by 1 base and J by 4 bases, with 11 bases between the two germline ends. This CDR3 is 14 amino acids long. Per germline, CDR1 SGHRS and CDR2 YFSETQ. CDR3 sequence reads: CASSLYGEGETQYF. The CDR3, as DNA: TGCGCCAGCAGCTTGTACGGGGAAGGAGAGACCCAGTACTTC.

The chain is built from TRBV7-9 and TRBJ2-1; TRBD2 matches at 7 bases. The CDR3 length is 12 residues. Germline-derived CDR1 and CDR2 are SEHNR and FQNEAQ (reference sequence). J lost 9 bases, V lost 5 bases, and 4 bases had no gene match. The DNA for the CDR3 is TGTGCCAGCAGCCCCATAGCGGGTGAGCAGTTCTTC. It translates to CASSPIAGEQFF.

The J gene is TRBJ1-2, the V gene TRBV30; D ambiguous. Between the trimmed V and J ends, which lost 0 bases and 4 bases, there was a span of 9 bases. The CDR3 covers 13 residues. Germline-derived CDR1 and CDR2 are GTSNPN and SVGIG (reference sequence). CDR3 nucleotides: TGTGCCTGGAGTGTACGCGGGCTCTATGGCTACACCTTC. This encodes CAWSVRGLYGYTF. The full variable domain, its missing parts supplied by reference TRBV30 and TRBJ1-2, is SQTIHQWPATLVQPVGSPLSLECTVEGTSNPNLYWYRQAAGRGLQLLFYSVGIGQISSEVPQNLSASRPQDRQFILSSKKLLLSDSGFYLCAWSVRGLYGYTFGSGTRLTVV.

The chain links TRBV10-3 to TRBJ2-2, with 10 positions matching TRBD2. V gave up 7 bases and J gave up 5 bases; unmatched junction bases: 4. The V gene's germline CDR1 is ENHRY and CDR2 SYGVKD. This CDR3 spans 14 amino acids. This chain's CDR3 is CAIMASGGTGELFF. The CDR3 DNA follows: TGTGCCATCATGGCTAGCGGGGGAACCGGGGAGCTGTTTTTT.

The V and J genes are TRBV19 and TRBJ1-3; possible D gene TRBD1, 6 bases. This CDR3 is 14 amino acids long. Per germline, CDR1 LNHDA and CDR2 SQIVND (reference sequence). Trimming cost V 3 bases and J 2 bases, with 8 bases left between them. The CDR3 spells CASSIGTTGNTIYF. The CDR3 region has the DNA TGTGCCAGTAGTATTGGGACAACTGGAAACACCATATATTTT.

V gene TRBV2 combines with J gene TRBJ2-7; weak D call: TRBD1 (5 bases). The V end lost 2 bases, the J end lost 4 bases, and 18 bases lay between the germline ends. Germline V CDR1 and CDR2: SNHLY, FYNNEI. The length of the CDR3 is 16 residues. The CDR3 here is CASSELGKTVKYEQYF. The DNA of the CDR3 is TGTGCCAGCAGTGAATTGGGAAAGACAGTAAAATACGAGCAGTACTTC.

CDR3 bases: TGTGCCAGCAAGACGGGGGGTCGACGGGGCTCACCCCTCCACTTT. Translating it yields CASKTGGRRGSPLHF. J is TRBJ1-6 and V is TRBV14; D possibly corresponds to TRBD1 (5 bases). Between the trimmed V and J ends, which lost 7 bases and 10 bases, there was a span of 20 bases. The germline V gene has CDR1 SGHDN and CDR2 FVKESK. The CDR3 extends over 15 amino acids.

The chain is built from TRBV27 and TRBJ2-3; 7 bases align to TRBD1. Per the germline V gene, CDR1 is MNHEY and CDR2 is SMNVEV (reference sequence). This CDR3 has 13 amino acids. Trimming took 6 bases from V and 4 from J; bases not matched to a gene: 4. Here the CDR3 DNA reads TGTGCCAGCAGGCGACAGGGACCAGATACGCAGTATTTT. Protein sequence: CASRRQGPDTQYF.

The rearrangement links TRBV7-3 to TRBJ2-5; possible D gene TRBD2, 6 bases. The CDR3 contains 16 residues. V lost 5 bases and J 1 base, leaving 17 bases between the germline ends. Germline V gene sequence: CDR1 SGHTA, CDR2 FQGTGA. This CDR3 reads CASSEGTYSSQETQYF. Here the CDR3 DNA reads TGTGCCAGCAGCGAAGGGACTTACAGTTCCCAAGAGACCCAGTACTTC.

The chain uses TRBV27 and TRBJ2-7; 7 bases are shared with TRBD1. There are 15 residues in the CDR3. With 5 bases clipped from V and 4 bases from J, the junction kept 11 bases outside the gene matches. Looked up from germline, CDR1 is MNHEY and CDR2 is SMNVEV (reference sequence). In DNA form, the CDR3 reads TGTGCCAGCAGTCTGGCCGGGACAGACGTGTACGAGCAGTACTTC. This translates into CASSLAGTDVYEQYF.

V is TRBV11-3 and J is TRBJ2-3; 11 bases match TRBD2. Trimming removed 4 bases from V and 3 bases from J; junction bases left unmatched: 3. CDR3 length: 15 amino acids. Germline V CDR1 and CDR2: SGHNT, YENEEA. The CDR3 protein is CASSSRTSGTDTQYF. The DNA for the CDR3 is TGTGCCAGCAGCTCGCGGACTAGCGGGACAGATACGCAGTATTTT. The complete variable domain, with remaining parts taken from reference TRBV11-3 and TRBJ2-3, reads EAGVVQSPRYKIIEKKQPVAFWCNPISGHNTLYWYLQNLGQGPELLIRYENEEAVDDSQLPKDRFSAERLKGVDSTLKIQPAELGDSAVYLCASSSRTSGTDTQYFGPGTRLTVL.

The chain employs TRBV13 and TRBJ2-3, with 11 positions matching TRBD1. The V and J ends lost 5 bases and 2 bases, in that order; junction bases with no gene match: 6. Germline-derived CDR1 and CDR2 are PRHDT and FYEKMQ (reference sequence). This CDR3 contains 16 residues. The CDR3 is CASSARDRGDTDTQYF. The CDR3 nucleotides read TGTGCCAGCAGCGCTAGGGACAGGGGGGACACAGATACGCAGTATTTT.

This chain joins TRBV18 and TRBJ1-1; the match to TRBD1 covers 8 bases. The CDR3 consists of 16 residues. Germline assignment: CDR1 KGHSH and CDR2 LQKENI. J lost 5 bases, V lost 0 bases, and 8 bases had no gene match. The CDR3 region is CASSPPPVTGGTEAFF. In nucleotides, the CDR3 is TGTGCCAGCTCACCACCACCCGTCACAGGGGGGACTGAAGCTTTCTTT.

The CDR3, as DNA: TGTGCCAGCAGCCTTAGACAGGGGCAAGAGACCCAGTACTTC. Residues: CASSLRQGQETQYF. The chain uses TRBV13 and TRBJ2-5, with 8 bases fitting TRBD1. CDR1 and CDR2 (germline): PRHDT, FYEKMQ (reference sequence). This CDR3 spans 14 amino acids. V trimming: 5 bases; J trimming: 2 bases; junction bases outside the gene matches: 4.

This chain joins TRBV9 and TRBJ2-2; TRBD1 matches 10 bases. Losses at the gene ends were 3 bases for V and 3 bases for J; bases not matched to a gene: 8. CDR1 is SGDLS, CDR2 YYNGEE, per germline. This CDR3 comprises 17 residues. In DNA form, the CDR3 reads TGTGCCAGCAGCGAGCCGATGACAGGGGGCTACACCGGGGAGCTGTTTTTT. Amino acids: CASSEPMTGGYTGELFF.

The gene calls are TRBV27 and TRBJ2-7; D may be TRBD1 (5 bases). Germline values: CDR1 MNHEY, CDR2 SMNVEV (reference sequence). The CDR3 covers 13 residues. V was cut by 3 bases and J by 0 bases, with 6 bases left in between. The CDR3 sequence: CASSFDSSYEQYF. The CDR3 nucleotides are TGTGCCAGCAGTTTTGACAGCTCCTACGAGCAGTACTTC.

V usage is TRBV30 and J usage is TRBJ1-1; D not certain. Between the trimmed V and J ends, which lost 4 bases and 1 base, there was a span of 10 bases. The CDR3 spans 13 residues. CDR1 and CDR2 (germline): GTSNPN, SVGIG (reference sequence). The DNA of the CDR3 is TGTGCCTGGAAGGAGCAGCCGAACACTGAAGCTTTCTTT. Its protein is CAWKEQPNTEAFF.

The rearrangement joins TRBV11-1 to TRBJ2-5; D is possibly TRBD1 (6 bases). V lost 5 bases, J lost 4 bases, and 11 bases lay in between. The CDR3 length is 13 residues. Germline lookup yields CDR1 SGHAT and CDR2 FQDESV (reference sequence). CDR3 sequence: CASSPGVGETQYF. CDR3 in DNA: TGTGCCAGCAGCCCAGGGGTAGGAGAGACCCAGTACTTC.

This clone was counted a single time. The chain links TRBV15 to TRBJ1-6; D gene uncertain. Germline loops: CDR1 LNHNV, CDR2 YYDKDF (reference sequence). Trimming shortened V by 0 bases and J by 10 bases, and 7 bases separated the two germline ends. CDR3 length: 13 residues. CDR3 residues: CATSRDRVSPLHF. In nucleotides, the CDR3 is TGTGCCACCAGCAGAGATCGGGTATCACCCCTCCACTTT.

The chain has TRBV6-5 and TRBJ2-7; TRBD2 is a possible D gene (5 bases). The germline V gene has CDR1 MNHEY and CDR2 SVGAGI. Deletions cut 0 bases from V and 6 bases from J, with 12 bases between. The length of the CDR3 is 14 residues. In DNA, the CDR3 is TGTGCCAGCAGTTACTCGACCGATCGGGGCGAGCAGTACTTC. It is translated as CASSYSTDRGEQYF.